These 14 T cell receptor beta chains were all obtained from the same sample, sequenced in a study of T cell changes during pregnancy in multiple sclerosis. Sequencing was performed with immunoSEQ multiplex PCR; in TCRdb, only in-frame clones are kept and a portion is missing. Here the sample spans approximately 100,000 clones, about 89% being singletons. The source was peripheral blood, collected before pregnancy. The receptors here all came from a female donor with multiple sclerosis, enrolled in a pregnancy study.

This clone was seen just once. V and J are TRBV21-1 and TRBJ2-1; TRBD1 is taken as the D call from the table, unchecked against the DNA. TRBV21-1 is shown as a pseudogene. CDR3 length: 13 residues. As DNA, the CDR3 is TGTGCCAGCAGCGGCAGGGGGTGGAATGAGCAGTTCTTC. This sequence encodes CASSGRGWNEQFF.

CDR3 nucleotide sequence: TGCGCCAGCAGCCTAGGACTAGCGGGGAGCACAGATACGCAGTATTTT. This sequence encodes CASSLGLAGSTDTQYF. V usage is TRBV5-1 and J usage is TRBJ2-3; 12 nucleotides agree with TRBD2. CDR3 length equals 16 residues. Germline values: CDR1 SGHRS, CDR2 YFSETQ. J gave up 0 bases and V 4 bases, and 3 bases lay outside the gene matches.

This chain's CDR3 is CASSLRGRSYEQYF. The CDR3 nucleotides are TGTGCCAGCAGTTTAAGGGGGCGGTCCTACGAGCAGTACTTC. The J gene is TRBJ2-7, the V gene TRBV27, with 7 bases that match TRBD1. The CDR3 has 14 residues. V shed 2 bases and J 1 base; nucleotides not matched to a gene: 2. The germline gives CDR1 MNHEY, CDR2 SMNVEV (reference sequence).

The CDR3 nucleotides read TGTGCCAGCAGTTACCGGAGGTTTAGCACAGATACGCAGTATTTT. Translating gives CASSYRRFSTDTQYF. The genes are TRBV6-5 and TRBJ2-3, with D perhaps TRBD2 (5 bases). There are 15 residues in the CDR3. Trimming took off 2 bases at V and 0 bases at J, with 9 bases between the two ends. Per the germline V gene, CDR1 is MNHEY and CDR2 is SVGAGI.

The chain carries TRBV6-5 and TRBJ2-7, with TRBD2 identical over 8 bases. The CDR3 sequence is 12 residues long. CDR1 is MNHEY and CDR2 is SVGAGI in the germline V gene. J lost 4 bases, V lost 9 bases, and 5 bases had no gene match. The CDR3 loop is CASISGEYEQYF. The CDR3 DNA reads as TGTGCCAGTATTAGCGGGGAGTACGAGCAGTACTTC.

The V call is TRBV28, the J call TRBJ2-5; D may be TRBD2 (6 bases). V lost 3 bases to trimming and J lost 3 bases, with 8 bases between them. This CDR3 has 13 amino acids. In germline, CDR1 is MDHEN, CDR2 SYDVKM. The CDR3 region has the DNA TGTGCCAGCAGTTTTTGGGGGGAAGAGACCCAGTACTTC. Protein: CASSFWGEETQYF. Complete variable domain (other parts from reference TRBV28 and TRBJ2-5): DVKVTQSSRYLVKRTGEKVFLECVQDMDHENMFWYRQDPGLGLRLIYFSYDVKMKEKGDIPEGYSVSREKKERFSLILESASTNQTSMYLCASSFWGEETQYFGPGTRLLVL.

The chain links TRBV6-6 to TRBJ2-5; D remains ambiguous. Germline CDR1 MNHNY, CDR2 SVGAGI (reference sequence). The CDR3 has 15 residues. The V gene lost 0 bases and the J gene lost 0 bases, with 8 bases spanning the gap. In nucleotides, the CDR3 is TGTGCCAGCAGTTACTCTTGGGCAGACCAAGAGACCCAGTACTTC. Encoded protein: CASSYSWADQETQYF.

This sequence joins TRBV7-2 and TRBJ2-3; TRBD2 is a possible D gene (6 bases). Between the trimmed V and J ends, which lost 4 bases and 2 bases, there was a span of 10 bases. Germline lookup yields CDR1 SGHTA and CDR2 FQGNSA. The CDR3 loop spans 14 amino acids. The CDR3 region is CASSSDYYTDTQYF. DNA of the CDR3: TGTGCCAGCAGCTCGGACTATTACACAGATACGCAGTATTTT.

V gene TRBV5-1 combines with J gene TRBJ2-1; maybe TRBD2 (5 bases). Deletions cut 0 bases from V and 8 bases from J, with 18 bases between. This CDR3 is 16 amino acids long. Germline CDR1 is SGHRS and CDR2 is YFSETQ. CDR3 in amino acids: CASSLVVARYFDEQFF. The CDR3 DNA sequence: TGCGCCAGCAGCTTGGTGGTAGCGAGGTATTTTGATGAGCAGTTCTTC.

This rearrangement joins TRBV7-6 to TRBJ1-1, with 8 positions matching TRBD1. The CDR3 covers 15 residues. Per the germline V gene, CDR1 is SGHVS and CDR2 is FNYEAQ. V lost 5 bases, J lost 1 base, and 6 bases stayed unmatched. CDR3 DNA: TGTGCCAGCAGCAGGAGACAGGGGTGGAACACTGAAGCTTTCTTT. Amino acids: CASSRRQGWNTEAFF.

This clone was observed once. The chain carries TRBV30 and TRBJ2-1; 9 nucleotides align to TRBD2. Germline lookup yields CDR1 GTSNPN and CDR2 SVGIG (reference sequence). CDR3 length: 12 amino acids. V was pared by 5 bases and J by 8 bases, with 4 bases of the junction left unmatched. The CDR3 nucleotides read TGTGCCTGGCAAGCGGGGGGACATGAGCAGTTCTTC. Encoded protein: CAWQAGGHEQFF.

The chain is built from TRBV5-6 and TRBJ2-3; 13 bases match TRBD2. After removal of 4 bases from V and 2 bases from J, the junction contained 7 bases not matched to a gene. CDR1 is SGHDT and CDR2 is YYEEEE in the germline V gene. The CDR3 length is 17 residues. In DNA form, the CDR3 reads TGTGCCAGCAGCCGCAGGACTAGCGGGAGTTACACAGATACGCAGTATTTT. Amino acids: CASSRRTSGSYTDTQYF.

The chain uses TRBV7-9 and TRBJ2-7, with TRBD1 as a possible D gene (6 bases). From germline, CDR1 is SEHNR and CDR2 FQNEAQ (reference sequence). The CDR3 length is 15 residues. V lost 2 bases, J lost 3 bases, and 14 bases lay in between. Written as DNA, the CDR3 is TGTGCCAGCAGCTTAATGGCGGACAGCATCTACGAGCAGTACTTC. This translates into CASSLMADSIYEQYF.

The chain recombines TRBV5-8 with TRBJ1-1, with D uncertain. CDR1 is SGHTS and CDR2 is YDEGEE in the germline V gene. V was cut by 4 bases and J by 0 bases, with 13 bases left in between. The CDR3 runs to 15 residues. CDR3 region: CASSQQPELNTEAFF. The CDR3 DNA sequence: TGTGCCAGCAGCCAACAGCCCGAACTGAACACTGAAGCTTTCTTT. Full variable domain (rest looked up from reference TRBV5-8 and TRBJ1-1): EAGVTQSPTHLIKTRGQQATLRCSPISGHTSVYWYQQALGLGLQFLLWYDEGEERNRGNFPPRFSGRQFPNYSSELNVNALELEDSALYLCASSQQPELNTEAFFGQGTRLTVV.